This T cell receptor (beta chain) was retrieved from a study of CD8+CD57+ T cells in acquired aplastic anemia. The study, taken as a whole, reports: Patients and controls were found to share 25 to 35 CD8+ CDR3 sequences.

Previously, flow cytometry had revealed CD8+CD57+ cell expansion in the patients chosen for sequencing. Every patient was diagnosed with severe acquired aplastic anemia. Among the patients, none had received any therapy at the time of blood sampling. Trimming stripped 4 bases from V and 7 bases from J, with 14 bases between. In germline, CDR1 is SEHNR, CDR2 FQNEAQ (reference sequence). The CDR3 is made up of 13 amino acids. Points on this clonotype: The antigen is undetermined.

TCR beta VDJ and CDR3 profiling used genomic DNA as template. TCRdb used MiXCR to reprocess the reads, holding one entry per CDR3 protein. The sample consists of roughly 170,000 distinct CDR3 sequences, 48% of them appearing once. This TCR was recovered from a human donor with aplastic anemia. The V and J genes are TRBV7-9 and TRBJ2-7, with D tentatively TRBD1 (5 bases). What was sequenced was sorted CD4+, CD8+, or CD8+CD57+ T cells (not recorded which) from PBMCs. The CDR3 reads CASSSPGIQEQYF. CDR3 nucleotide sequence: TGTGCCAGCAGCTCACCAGGGATACAGGAGCAGTACTTC.